What follows describes a single T cell receptor (beta chain). Germline-derived CDR1 and CDR2 are MNHEY and SVGAGI. Trimming cost V 2 bases and J 10 bases, with 12 bases left between them. The CDR3 covers 14 residues. Original methodology: Researchers report that nucleated cell counts were estimated from reference gene primer amplification. This table comes from immunoSEQ multiplex PCR, and its TCRdb copy is limited to in-frame clones, with some not included. V and J calls and clone size are copied from that table; D and trimming were computed from the DNA. The table lists about 250,000 clones, roughly nine tenths of them singletons, with approximately 3% in the top ten. This sample is drawn from a study of blood T cell repertoires in COVID-19. Living in 25 or so US areas, the participants were between 18 and 89 years of age. Clinical history as reported by participants underpinned cohort assignment. In Cohort 3, a recovered donor had either two negative PCRs, clearance, or symptom resolution.

The chain carries TRBV6-5 and TRBJ1-6, with D perhaps TRBD1 (6 bases). The TCR originated in a woman in her fifties or sixties who had recovered from COVID-19. Sequenced: PBMCs or T cells enriched from blood (not recorded which). The CDR3 loop reads CASSYAEGDSPLHF. DNA for the CDR3: TGTGCCAGCAGTTACGCCGAGGGGGACTCACCCCTCCACTTT.